This TCR beta chain was found in a study of chemoradiotherapy in HPV16-positive cancers. About the study: A couple of HPV16-positive patients' cells yielded candidate HPV-specific clones and common motifs. Study-level points and caveats: During treatment, candidate HPV-specific clones and E7-related motifs expanded in tumor. For HPV16-positive patients, expanding HPV-responsive T cells associated with longer recurrence-free survival. Functional assays defining HPV-specific T cells used only a couple of HPV16-positive patients.

Sequencing used immunoSEQ multiplex PCR; TCRdb keeps in-frame clones, though not all of them. The data show 25,000 to 40,000 clones, with about 91% seen just once and approximately 5% held by the top ten. About this clone: The target antigen is unknown.

The source of this sequence is a human donor with HPV-associated anogenital cancer. Sequencing was performed on blood, taken from a patient who underwent chemoradiotherapy.

CDR3 loop: CASSYLDSSMNTEAFF. CDR3 in DNA: TGCGCCAGCAGCTACTTGGACAGCAGTATGAACACTGAAGCTTTCTTT. The chain employs TRBV5-1 and TRBJ1-1, with a tentative D call TRBD1 (6 bases). V gave up 3 bases and J gave up 0 bases, with 15 bases separating them. Germline-derived CDR1 and CDR2 are SGHRS and YFSETQ. There are 16 residues in the CDR3.